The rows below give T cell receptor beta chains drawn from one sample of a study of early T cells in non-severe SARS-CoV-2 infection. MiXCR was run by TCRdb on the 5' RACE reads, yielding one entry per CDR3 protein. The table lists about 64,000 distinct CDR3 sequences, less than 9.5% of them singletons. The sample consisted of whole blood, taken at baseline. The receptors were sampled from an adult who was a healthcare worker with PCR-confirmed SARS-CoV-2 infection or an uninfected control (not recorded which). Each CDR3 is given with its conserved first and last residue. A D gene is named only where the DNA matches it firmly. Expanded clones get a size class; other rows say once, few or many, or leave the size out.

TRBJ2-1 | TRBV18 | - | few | CASSPGRAQYNEQFF | TGTGCCAGCTCACCGGGACGGGCACAATACAATGAGCAGTTCTTC
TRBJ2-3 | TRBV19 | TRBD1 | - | CASSRGGPTDTQYF | TGTGCCAGTAGTAGAGGGGGCCCCACGGATACGCAGTATTTT
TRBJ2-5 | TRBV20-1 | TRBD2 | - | CSARDGTSGETQYF | TGCAGTGCTAGAGATGGGACTAGCGGCGAGACCCAGTACTTC
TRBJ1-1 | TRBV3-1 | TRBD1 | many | CASSDQGVSEAFF | TGTGCCAGCAGCGATCAGGGGGTATCCGAAGCTTTCTTT
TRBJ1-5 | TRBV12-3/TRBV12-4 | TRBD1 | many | CASSLGQGTLSNQPQHF | TGTGCCAGCAGTTTGGGACAGGGGACTCTTAGCAATCAGCCCCAGCATTTT
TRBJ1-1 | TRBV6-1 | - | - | CACSGDMLNTEAFF | TGTGCCTGCAGTGGGGACATGTTGAACACTGAAGCTTTCTTT
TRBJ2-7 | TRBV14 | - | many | CASSQDLSPGYSYEQYF | TGTGCCAGCAGCCAAGATCTCTCCCCAGGCTACTCCTACGAGCAGTACTTC
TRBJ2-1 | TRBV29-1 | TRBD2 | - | CSVEEGGGTRRNNEQFF | TGCAGCGTTGAAGAGGGAGGTGGGACTAGACGGAACAATGAGCAGTTCTTC
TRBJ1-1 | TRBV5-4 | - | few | CASSLAAFF | TGTGCCAGCAGCTTGGCGGCTTTCTTT
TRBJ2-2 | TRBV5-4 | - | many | CASKASEAGELFF | TGTGCCAGTAAGGCTAGCGAAGCCGGGGAGCTGTTTTTT
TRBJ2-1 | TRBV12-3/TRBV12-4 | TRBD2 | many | CASSLGREFGNEQFF | TGTGCCAGCAGTTTGGGGCGGGAGTTTGGGAATGAGCAGTTCTTC
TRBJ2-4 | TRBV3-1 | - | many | CASSQGGEDIQYF | TGTGCCAGCAGCCAAGGAGGGGAGGACATTCAGTACTTC
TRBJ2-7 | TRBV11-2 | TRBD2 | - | CASSRVGGNTYEQYF | TGTGCCAGCAGCAGGGTCGGGGGGAATACGTACGAGCAGTACTTC
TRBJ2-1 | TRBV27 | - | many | CASIRGAPAYNEQFF | TGTGCCAGCATACGGGGGGCGCCGGCCTACAATGAGCAGTTCTTC
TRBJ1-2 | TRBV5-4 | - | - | CASSPPVVGDGYTF | TGTGCCAGCAGCCCACCGGTTGTAGGGGATGGCTACACCTTC
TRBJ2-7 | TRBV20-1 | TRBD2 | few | CSASVPPSSGSIYEQYF | TGCAGTGCTAGTGTACCTCCGTCTAGCGGGAGTATCTACGAGCAGTACTTC
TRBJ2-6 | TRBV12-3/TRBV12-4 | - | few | CASSFYKTGANVLTF | TGTGCCAGCAGCTTTTACAAGACTGGGGCCAACGTCCTGACTTTC
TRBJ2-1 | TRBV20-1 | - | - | CSATTGIGNEQFF | TGCAGTGCTACAACGGGGATAGGCAATGAGCAGTTCTTC
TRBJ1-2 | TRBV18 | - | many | CASSAPGDAYGYTF | TGTGCCAGCTCAGCCCCAGGGGACGCCTATGGCTACACCTTC
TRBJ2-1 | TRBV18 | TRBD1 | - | CASSHSGQGFYNEQFF | TGTGCCAGCTCCCATTCGGGACAGGGATTCTACAATGAGCAGTTCTTC
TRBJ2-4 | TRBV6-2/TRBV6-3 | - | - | CASSYSTGARDIQYF | TGTGCCAGCAGTTACTCGACGGGGGCGCGAGACATTCAGTACTTC
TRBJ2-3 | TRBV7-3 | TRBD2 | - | CASSLRGTSGLNRRSTDTQYF | TGTGCCAGCAGCTTAAGGGGGACTAGCGGCCTAAACAGACGAAGCACAGATACGCAGTATTTT
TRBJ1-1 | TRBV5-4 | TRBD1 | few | CASSQTGGWTEAFF | TGTGCCAGCAGCCAGACAGGGGGCTGGACTGAAGCTTTCTTT